Listed here are 32 T cell receptor beta chains from one sample, sequenced in a study of cytomegalovirus exposure and HLA in healthy donors. Some clones are missing from TCRdb's copy, which holds only in-frame ones; the method was immunoSEQ multiplex PCR. The data contain fewer than 200,000 clones, around nine tenths of them singletons. The sequenced sample consisted of PBMCs. The receptors were sampled from a woman in her twenties or thirties in good health and CMV-seronegative.

The chain uses TRBV6-1 and TRBJ1-1; 7 nucleotides align to TRBD1. Germline loops: CDR1 MNHNS, CDR2 SASEGT. Trimming removed 4 bases from V and 2 bases from J; junction bases left unmatched: 7. The CDR3 extends over 15 amino acids. The DNA of the CDR3 is TGTGCCAGCAGTGGGATCCGGGACAGTAACACTGAAGCTTTCTTT. Protein sequence: CASSGIRDSNTEAFF.

The chain joins TRBV19 to TRBJ1-1, with a weak D call TRBD1 (5 bases). The germline gives CDR1 LNHDA, CDR2 SQIVND (reference sequence). The CDR3 consists of 14 residues. Trimming took off 8 bases at V and 2 bases at J, with 15 bases between the two ends. The CDR3 reads CASRRGRGNTEAFF. The DNA for the CDR3 is TGTGCCAGTCGCCGGGGGAGGGGCAACACTGAAGCTTTCTTT.

The V call is TRBV5-4, the J call TRBJ1-3; D is uncertain. Germline CDR1 is SGHNT and CDR2 is YYREEE (reference sequence). The CDR3 covers 14 residues. V dropped 4 bases and J dropped 2 bases, with 10 bases sitting between them. CDR3 in amino acids: CASSTRTAGNTIYF. The CDR3 DNA sequence: TGTGCCAGCAGCACACGGACTGCTGGAAACACCATATATTTT.

The gene calls are TRBV29-1 and TRBJ2-1, with 7 nucleotides matching TRBD2. The CDR3 loop spans 14 amino acids. Germline V gene lookup returns CDR1 SQVTM and CDR2 ANQGSEA. After removal of 3 bases from V and 0 bases from J, the junction contained 2 bases not matched to a gene. The CDR3 DNA reads as TGCAGCGTTGATGGGGGGGGCTCCTACAATGAGCAGTTCTTC. Translation: CSVDGGGSYNEQFF.

CDR3 in amino acids: CASSARDRVERGYNSPLHF. CDR3 coding DNA: TGTGCCAGCAGCGCCCGGGACAGGGTCGAGCGCGGATATAATTCACCCCTCCACTTT. The chain combines TRBV9 with TRBJ1-6, with 9 bases lining up with TRBD1. V was pared by 3 bases and J by 4 bases, with 14 bases of the junction left unmatched. Germline lookup yields CDR1 SGDLS and CDR2 YYNGEE. The CDR3 has 19 residues.

CDR3 nucleotide sequence: TGTGCCAGCAGTGCGGGGAACCAGCCCCAGCATTTT. The encoded protein is CASSAGNQPQHF. The chain recombines TRBV6-1 with TRBJ1-5; D unclear. V lost 4 bases and J 7 bases, leaving 8 bases between the germline ends. The germline V gene has CDR1 MNHNS and CDR2 SASEGT. The CDR3 length is 12 residues.

V usage is TRBV10-3 and J usage is TRBJ1-2; D is perhaps TRBD1 (5 bases). V shed 3 bases and J shed 1 base, with 18 bases lying between them. The CDR3 covers 17 residues. CDR1 ENHRY and CDR2 SYGVKD come from the germline V gene. CDR3 bases: TGTGCCATCAGTGACCGCACACACAGGAACGATAACTATGGCTACACCTTC. Encoded protein: CAISDRTHRNDNYGYTF.

The gene calls are TRBV29-1 and TRBJ2-3; 7 bases map to TRBD2. J lost 3 bases, V lost 0 bases, and 9 bases had no gene match. The CDR3 is made up of 16 amino acids. Germline V gives CDR1 SQVTM, CDR2 ANQGSEA. CDR3 region: CSVEEPGGERTDTQYF. The CDR3 DNA reads TGCAGCGTTGAAGAGCCTGGGGGGGAACGAACAGATACGCAGTATTTT.

The chain is built from TRBV4-2 and TRBJ2-1, with 10 bases that match TRBD2. Per the germline V gene, CDR1 is LGHNA and CDR2 is YNFKEQ. The CDR3 covers 17 residues. V lost 1 base to trimming and J lost 2 bases; unmatched junction nucleotides: 5. The CDR3 DNA is TGTGCCAGCAGCCAAGTTCCTAGCGGGGGCCCCTACAATGAGCAGTTCTTC. This sequence encodes CASSQVPSGGPYNEQFF.

The chain has TRBV2 and TRBJ1-4; 8 bases match TRBD1. Germline values: CDR1 SNHLY, CDR2 FYNNEI. Trimming took 3 bases from V and 4 from J; bases not matched to a gene: 7. The CDR3 has 16 residues. In DNA, the CDR3 is TGTGCCAGCAGTGACTTAGAGGACAGGGTTAATGAAAAACTGTTTTTT. This translates into CASSDLEDRVNEKLFF.

The CDR3 nucleotides are TGCGCCAGCAGTACAGGAGACAGTTCACCCCTCCACTTT. Translated: CASSTGDSSPLHF. The chain uses TRBV5-1 and TRBJ1-6; possible D gene TRBD1, 5 bases. The CDR3 has 13 residues. V lost 5 bases, J lost 9 bases, and 12 bases lay in between. CDR1 SGHRS and CDR2 YFSETQ come from the germline V gene.

This rearrangement joins TRBV6-1 to TRBJ1-1; TRBD1 aligns across 8 bases. J lost 5 bases, V lost 1 base, and 3 bases had no gene match. The CDR3 spans 14 residues. CDR1 MNHNS and CDR2 SASEGT come from the germline V gene. The CDR3 here is CASSEGTGRTEAFF. In DNA, the CDR3 is TGTGCCAGCAGTGAAGGGACAGGGAGAACTGAAGCTTTCTTT.

This chain connects TRBV5-1 to TRBJ2-7, with D perhaps TRBD2 (6 bases). Germline V lookup: CDR1 SGHRS, CDR2 YFSETQ. CDR3 length: 15 amino acids. Trimming stripped 0 bases from V and 0 bases from J, with 10 bases between. CDR3 protein: CASSLGAGISYEQYF. DNA of the CDR3: TGCGCCAGCAGCTTGGGTGCGGGGATCTCCTACGAGCAGTACTTC.

J is TRBJ2-7 and V is TRBV27; 10 bases fit TRBD2. Trimming took 5 bases from V and 2 from J; bases not matched to a gene: 6. Germline V gene lookup returns CDR1 MNHEY and CDR2 SMNVEV (reference sequence). The length of the CDR3 is 15 residues. CDR3 DNA sequence: TGTGCCAGCAGTGTCACTAGCGGGGCTACCTACGAGCAGTACTTC. This codes for CASSVTSGATYEQYF.

CDR3: CATSRDLANTGELFF. The CDR3 nucleotides are TGTGCCACCAGCAGAGATCTCGCGAACACCGGGGAGCTGTTTTTT. The chain joins TRBV15 to TRBJ2-2; D is ambiguous. Between the trimmed V and J ends, which lost 0 bases and 0 bases, there was a span of 5 bases. Germline lookup yields CDR1 LNHNV and CDR2 YYDKDF (reference sequence). The CDR3 has 15 amino acids.

This clone was observed a single time. The chain links TRBV7-9 to TRBJ2-7; 7 bases align to TRBD1. The CDR3 sequence is 15 residues long. The germline CDR1 and CDR2 sequences are SEHNR and FQNEAQ (reference sequence). V lost 5 bases to trimming and J lost 4 bases; unmatched junction nucleotides: 11. CDR3 DNA: TGTGCCAGCAGCCCCGGTGACAGGGTCCTTTACGAGCAGTACTTC. It encodes CASSPGDRVLYEQYF.

The CDR3 bases are TGTGCCAGCAGCCCAGGGACAGGGGGATCGAATTACAATGAGCAGTTCTTC. Residues: CASSPGTGGSNYNEQFF. J is TRBJ2-1 and V is TRBV7-9, with 11 bases lining up with TRBD1. Losses at the gene ends were 5 bases for V and 4 bases for J; bases not matched to a gene: 10. The CDR3 totals 17 residues. CDR1 is SEHNR and CDR2 is FQNEAQ in the germline V gene (reference sequence).

The chain has TRBV4-1 and TRBJ2-1; 14 bases map to TRBD2. There are 16 residues in the CDR3. Germline V gene data show CDR1 as MGHRA and CDR2 as YSYEKL. V was pared by 6 bases and J by 9 bases, with 10 bases of the junction left unmatched. The CDR3 nucleotides are TGCGCCAGCAGGAAACGACTAGCGGGGGGGCCCGCTGAGCAGTTCTTC. Residues: CASRKRLAGGPAEQFF.

V usage is TRBV2 and J usage is TRBJ2-5; the D is unclear. Germline CDR1 and CDR2: SNHLY and FYNNEI. Trimming shortened V by 3 bases and J by 7 bases, and 9 bases separated the two germline ends. CDR3 size: 12 residues. CDR3 region: CASSEWRGTQYF. CDR3 bases: TGTGCCAGCAGTGAGTGGCGAGGGACCCAGTACTTC.

The chain employs TRBV5-1 and TRBJ1-4, with D maybe TRBD1 (5 bases). CDR1 is SGHRS and CDR2 is YFSETQ in the germline V gene. The CDR3 is 12 residues long. Trimming removed 4 bases from V and 8 bases from J, with 9 bases in between. The CDR3 DNA follows: TGCGCCAGCAGCCCTGGGGGGGAAAAACTGTTTTTT. It encodes CASSPGGEKLFF.

The chain combines TRBV13 with TRBJ2-7, with TRBD2 matching over 12 bases. The V gene's germline CDR1 is PRHDT and CDR2 FYEKMQ (reference sequence). J lost 2 bases, V lost 2 bases, and 1 base had no gene match. This CDR3 has 15 residues. CDR3 in DNA: TGTGCCAGCAGCTTAACTAGCGGGGGGCCCTACGAGCAGTACTTC. Encoded protein: CASSLTSGGPYEQYF. The full variable domain, with the rest looked up from reference TRBV13 and TRBJ2-7, is AAGVIQSPRHLIKEKRETATLKCYPIPRHDTVYWYQQGPGQDPQFLISFYEKMQSDKGSIPDRFSAQQFSDYHSELNMSSLELGDSALYFCASSLTSGGPYEQYFGPGTRLTVT.

The chain links TRBV15 to TRBJ2-3, with 9 bases matching TRBD1. The CDR3 runs 16 residues. Trimming took 3 bases from V and 4 from J; bases not matched to a gene: 8. Per the germline V gene, CDR1 is LNHNV and CDR2 is YYDKDF (reference sequence). Written as DNA, the CDR3 is TGTGCCACCAGCAGTGGCCGGGGGACAGGGTCAGATACGCAGTATTTT. It specifies CATSSGRGTGSDTQYF. Combining the CDR3 with reference TRBV15 and TRBJ2-3 gives the whole variable domain DAMVIQNPRYQVTQFGKPVTLSCSQTLNHNVMYWYQQKSSQAPKLLFHYYDKDFNNEADTPDNFQSRRPNTSFCFLDIRSPGLGDTAMYLCATSSGRGTGSDTQYFGPGTRLTVL.

The V call is TRBV4-1, the J call TRBJ1-1; D not certain. V was pared by 0 bases and J by 0 bases, with 8 bases between. From germline, CDR1 is MGHRA and CDR2 YSYEKL. The CDR3 is made up of 15 amino acids. The CDR3 DNA follows: TGCGCCAGCAGCCAAGATGGAGCCATGAACACTGAAGCTTTCTTT. Protein: CASSQDGAMNTEAFF.

This chain joins TRBV20-1 and TRBJ1-2, with TRBD1 identical over 8 bases. The CDR3 runs to 11 residues. Germline V CDR1 and CDR2: DFQATT, SNEGSKA (reference sequence). The CDR3 loop is CSPTGADGYTF. CDR3 DNA: TGCAGCCCGACAGGGGCAGATGGCTACACCTTC.

The gene calls are TRBV10-3 and TRBJ2-7; TRBD1 matches at 9 bases. CDR3 length: 13 amino acids. V shed 6 bases and J 2 bases; nucleotides not matched to a gene: 2. Germline CDR1 reads ENHRY; CDR2 reads SYGVKD. The CDR3 region is CAIRGTGTYEQYF. The CDR3 coding sequence is TGTGCCATCAGGGGGACAGGGACCTACGAGCAGTACTTC.

J is TRBJ2-3 and V is TRBV25-1, with D possibly TRBD2 on 7 matching bases. Germline V gives CDR1 MGHDK, CDR2 SYGVNS. V lost 3 bases and J 3 bases, leaving 13 bases between the germline ends. The CDR3 is made up of 15 amino acids. This chain's CDR3 is CASSDRGGATDTQYF. The CDR3, as DNA: TGTGCCAGCAGTGATAGGGGGGGGGCAACAGATACGCAGTATTTT. The variable domain in full, completed from reference TRBV25-1 and TRBJ2-3, reads EADIYQTPRYLVIGTGKKITLECSQTMGHDKMYWYQQDPGMELHLIHYSYGVNSTEKGDLSSESTVSRIRTEHFPLTLESARPSHTSQYLCASSDRGGATDTQYFGPGTRLTVL.

The chain is built from TRBV6-1 and TRBJ2-2; no definite D call. CDR1 and CDR2 (germline): MNHNS, SASEGT. CDR3 length: 13 residues. V was shortened by 10 bases and J by 1 base, with 10 bases between the two germline ends. The CDR3 coding sequence is TGTGCCACCGACGACAAGAACACCGGGGAGCTGTTTTTT. This translates into CATDDKNTGELFF.

The chain couples TRBV28 to TRBJ1-5; D gene uncertain. The CDR3 runs to 13 residues. The V gene lost 4 bases and the J gene lost 0 bases, with 4 bases spanning the gap. Germline CDR1 is MDHEN and CDR2 is SYDVKM. The CDR3 protein is CASSSNSNQPQHF. The CDR3 DNA reads TGTGCCAGCAGTTCTAATAGCAATCAGCCCCAGCATTTT.

The chain employs TRBV19 and TRBJ2-7, with D possibly TRBD2 on 6 matching bases. CDR3 length equals 14 residues. Per germline, CDR1 LNHDA and CDR2 SQIVND (reference sequence). The ends were cut back, 5 bases at V and 1 base at J, with 12 bases in the middle. CDR3 sequence: CASSDGGASYEQYF. Written as DNA, the CDR3 is TGTGCCAGTAGTGACGGGGGAGCGTCCTACGAGCAGTACTTC.

The rearrangement links TRBV14 to TRBJ1-4; D is unresolved. V lost 4 bases and J lost 5, with 11 bases in between. The CDR3 runs to 14 residues. CDR1 SGHDN and CDR2 FVKESK come from the germline V gene. The CDR3 reads CASSPGSENEKLFF. CDR3 in DNA: TGTGCCAGCAGCCCGGGAAGTGAAAATGAAAAACTGTTTTTT.

The rearrangement uses TRBV5-1 and TRBJ2-2, with 12 bases that match TRBD2. V was pared by 0 bases and J by 0 bases, with 9 bases of the junction left unmatched. This CDR3 contains 20 residues. CDR1 SGHRS and CDR2 YFSETQ come from the germline V gene. The CDR3 nucleotides are TGCGCCAGCAGCTTGGCACTAGCGGGGGGACCTATTACGAACACCGGGGAGCTGTTTTTT. It yields the protein CASSLALAGGPITNTGELFF.

The sample holds a few counts of this clone. J is TRBJ1-2 and V is TRBV2, with D uncertain. CDR1 and CDR2 (germline): SNHLY, FYNNEI. Trimming removed 1 base at V and 6 bases at J, with 12 bases between. The CDR3 is 14 residues long. CDR3 loop: CASSEVWAGHGYTF. DNA for the CDR3: TGTGCCAGCAGTGAAGTGTGGGCAGGCCATGGCTACACCTTC.